This passage covers 16 T cell receptor beta chains from one sample sequenced in a study of CD8+ T cells in alopecia areata. It was cDNA, reverse transcribed from extracted RNA, that served as the sequencing template. Measured with immunoSEQ multiplex PCR; TCRdb has only the in-frame clones, and not every one. The sample has 250,000 to 350,000 clones, 60% seen once; the top ten hold 0.93%. Noted treatment: oral pan-JAK inhibitor, 5-10 mg twice daily. The sample in question was CD4+ T cells sorted from blood, obtained around week 54, from a patient treated with tofacitinib. These receptors were taken from a human donor with alopecia areata.

The chain is built from TRBV30 and TRBJ2-7, with 7 bases fitting TRBD1. The CDR3 has 13 residues. V lost 3 bases and J lost 1; bases outside the gene matches: 3. The germline gives CDR1 GTSNPN, CDR2 SVGIG (reference sequence). The CDR3: CAWRGTASYEQYF. The CDR3, as DNA: TGTGCCTGGAGAGGGACAGCTTCCTACGAGCAGTACTTC.

The V call is TRBV11-2, the J call TRBJ1-2; D possibly corresponds to TRBD1 (5 bases). This CDR3 comprises 13 residues. V lost 5 bases and J 4 bases, leaving 11 bases between the germline ends. Germline V gene data show CDR1 as SGHAT and CDR2 as FQNNGV. The CDR3 region is CASSPRTFYGYTF. In nucleotides, the CDR3 is TGTGCCAGCAGCCCACGGACATTCTATGGCTACACCTTC. The whole variable domain, filled in from reference TRBV11-2 and TRBJ1-2, reads EAGVAQSPRYKIIEKRQSVAFWCNPISGHATLYWYQQILGQGPKLLIQFQNNGVVDDSQLPKDRFSAERLKGVDSTLKIQPAKLEDSAVYLCASSPRTFYGYTFGSGTRLTVV.

CDR3 nucleotides: TGTGCCTGGAGTGCCGGGACCCACTATGGCTACACCTTC. This gives the protein CAWSAGTHYGYTF. This chain uses TRBV30 with TRBJ1-2; weak D call: TRBD1 (5 bases). Per germline, CDR1 GTSNPN and CDR2 SVGIG (reference sequence). There are 13 residues in the CDR3. V was clipped by 1 base and J by 3 bases, with 9 bases between them.

This clone was picked up a small number of times. V is TRBV14 and J is TRBJ1-1; D is perhaps TRBD1 (5 bases). Looked up from germline, CDR1 is SGHDN and CDR2 is FVKESK. The CDR3 loop spans 15 amino acids. The ends were cut back, 0 bases at V and 1 base at J, with 9 bases in the middle. This CDR3 is CASSQETVRNTEAFF. CDR3 bases: TGTGCCAGCAGCCAAGAGACAGTTCGGAACACTGAAGCTTTCTTT.

The chain joins TRBV21-1 to TRBJ1-4. TRBV21-1 has pseudogene status. The CDR3 is 16 residues long. CDR3 loop: CASSPASGGKDEKLFF. CDR3 coding DNA: TGTGCCAGCAGCCCCGCAAGTGGGGGAAAGGATGAAAAACTGTTTTTT.

This chain joins TRBV5-1 and TRBJ2-3, with D tentatively TRBD2 (5 bases). Germline loops: CDR1 SGHRS, CDR2 YFSETQ. The length of the CDR3 is 15 residues. Deletions cut 4 bases from V and 2 bases from J, with 14 bases between. The chain's CDR3 is CASSTFRADTDTQYF. In nucleotides, the CDR3 is TGCGCCAGCAGCACGTTCCGAGCGGACACAGATACGCAGTATTTT.

The chain has TRBV11-1 and TRBJ2-1; weak D call: TRBD1 (6 bases). V lost 1 base and J 7 bases, leaving 14 bases between the germline ends. CDR3 length: 15 residues. Looked up from germline, CDR1 is SGHAT and CDR2 is FQDESV (reference sequence). The CDR3 DNA is TGTGCCAGCAGCTTAGAAAACAGGGAATGGAATGAGCAGTTCTTC. This codes for CASSLENREWNEQFF.

There are a few counts of this clone. This chain connects TRBV13 to TRBJ2-5; tentative D call: TRBD1 (5 bases). Trimming removed 2 bases from V and 4 bases from J, with 11 bases in between. Germline V gene data show CDR1 as PRHDT and CDR2 as FYEKMQ (reference sequence). The CDR3 consists of 14 residues. CDR3 region: CASSLLRVGETQYF. The CDR3 DNA sequence: TGTGCCAGCAGCTTACTCAGGGTGGGAGAGACCCAGTACTTC.

The rearrangement joins TRBV2 to TRBJ2-1, with TRBD1 matching over 7 bases. V shed 5 bases, J shed 1 base, and the junction held 11 bases outside the gene matches. There are 17 residues in the CDR3. Germline V lookup: CDR1 SNHLY, CDR2 FYNNEI. The CDR3 DNA follows: TGTGCCAGCAGTCTTAAACAGGGGTTCTGGTCCTACAATGAGCAGTTCTTC. It specifies CASSLKQGFWSYNEQFF.

The chain carries TRBV7-9 and TRBJ1-1, with D uncertain. Between the trimmed V and J ends, which lost 1 base and 7 bases, there was a span of 4 bases. Looked up from germline, CDR1 is SEHNR and CDR2 is FQNEAQ (reference sequence). The CDR3 covers 11 residues. The CDR3 region is CASSLVLEAFF. Written as DNA, the CDR3 is TGTGCCAGCAGCTTAGTTCTTGAAGCTTTCTTT. Using reference TRBV7-9 and TRBJ1-1 for the parts outside the CDR3, the full variable domain is DTGVSQNPRHKITKRGQNVTFRCDPISEHNRLYWYRQTLGQGPEFLTYFQNEAQLEKSRLLSDRFSAERPKGSFSTLEIQRTEQGDSAMYLCASSLVLEAFFGQGTRLTVV.

Turning to this clone: The sample contains more than one DNA sequence encoding this CDR3. The CDR3: CSVRQVNTEAFF. The CDR3, as DNA: TGCAGCGTAAGACAGGTGAACACTGAAGCTTTCTTT. The rearrangement uses TRBV29-1 and TRBJ1-1; the D gene is possibly TRBD1 (6 bases). Trimming shortened V by 6 bases and J by 0 bases, and 8 bases separated the two germline ends. CDR1 SQVTM and CDR2 ANQGSEA come from the germline V gene. This CDR3 region has 12 residues.

V and J are TRBV13 and TRBJ2-3; 10 nucleotides match TRBD2. CDR1 is PRHDT, CDR2 FYEKMQ, per germline (reference sequence). The V segment lost 5 bases and the J segment 0 bases; nucleotides outside the gene matches: 8. The CDR3 is 17 residues long. This CDR3 reads CASSPFTSGVSTDTQYF. The CDR3 DNA is TGTGCCAGCAGCCCCTTCACTAGCGGGGTTAGCACAGATACGCAGTATTTT.

As concerns this clone: Other DNA sequences of this sample code for an identical CDR3. The CDR3 loop is CAWSVGGTEAFF. In DNA, the CDR3 is TGTGCCTGGAGTGTAGGAGGGACTGAAGCTTTCTTT. The rearrangement uses TRBV30 and TRBJ1-1; D unresolved. CDR3 size: 12 residues. The V end was cut by 0 bases, the J end by 5 bases, with 7 bases between. Germline CDR1 reads GTSNPN; CDR2 reads SVGIG (reference sequence).

The rearrangement joins TRBV7-2 to TRBJ1-5; D is ambiguous. This CDR3 has 13 amino acids. The V gene's germline CDR1 is SGHTA and CDR2 FQGNSA. Trimming cost V 5 bases and J 0 bases, with 5 bases left between them. For the CDR3, the DNA is TGTGCCAGCAGCCGGGGTAGCAATCAGCCCCAGCATTTT. Its protein product is CASSRGSNQPQHF.

The chain couples TRBV29-1 to TRBJ2-7, with TRBD1 as a possible D gene (5 bases). CDR3 length: 14 amino acids. Per germline, CDR1 SQVTM and CDR2 ANQGSEA. Trimming stripped 0 bases from V and 0 bases from J, with 9 bases between. This chain's CDR3 is CSVEDPDSSYEQYF. In DNA, the CDR3 is TGCAGCGTTGAAGATCCTGACAGCTCCTACGAGCAGTACTTC.

The table lists this clone with a few counts. The V gene is TRBV13, the J gene TRBJ2-3; 9 positions match TRBD2. This CDR3 spans 15 amino acids. CDR1 is PRHDT, CDR2 FYEKMQ, per germline (reference sequence). Germline trimming cut 5 bases from V and 1 base from J; bases unmatched to any gene: 4. The DNA of the CDR3 is TGTGCCAGCAGCCCTAGCGGGGCCCGCACAGATACGCAGTATTTT. Translating gives CASSPSGARTDTQYF.